The present TCR beta chain was sequenced within a study of shared clonotypes between healthy human individuals. CDR3 length: 13 amino acids. With 5 bases removed from V and 6 bases from J, the gap between germline ends came to 11 bases. The germline gives CDR1 MNHEY, CDR2 SVGAGI. Study-wide points: Non-shared clonotypes displayed generation probabilities falling below those of clonotypes present in all four donors.

As for this clone: Its specificity is unknown.

CD45RO-negative, CCR7-positively selected cells formed the naive CD8 fraction, excluding terminally differentiated effector memory CD45RA+ cells. Replicate PCRs from sorted subsets contained approximately 200 ng DNA, which is around 29,000 T cell genomes. Produced via immunoSEQ multiplex PCR; TCRdb's table is partial and in-frame only. The sample includes some 740,000 clones, around 93% of them seen just once. The origin of this receptor is a man aged 25 to 40 in good health. Specimen: naive CD8+ T cells sorted from blood. The chain uses TRBV6-5 and TRBJ1-5, with D maybe TRBD1 (5 bases). CDR3 in amino acids: CASSQGFGQPQHF. The DNA for the CDR3 is TGTGCCAGCAGTCAGGGATTCGGTCAGCCCCAGCATTTT.